Given below is one TCR beta chain in context. Its antigen remains unidentified. Clones were sequenced by immunoSEQ multiplex PCR, and TCRdb holds only the in-frame ones, with some missing. The sample records 150,000 to 200,000 clones, approximately 90% being singletons. This sample is drawn from a study of T cell responses to AZD1222 COVID-19 vaccine. Study findings and constraints: Within unmutated variant regions lay the reported targets of nearly half of spike-specific TCRs. Mostly white British, mostly female donors; authors suggested clonal diversity may be underestimated.

Trimming cost V 3 bases and J 3 bases; bases outside gene matches: 6. The CDR3 length is 15 residues. CDR1 is LNHDA and CDR2 is SQIVND in the germline V gene (reference sequence). Second doses at about 4 or about 12 weeks were pooled. The receptor was derived from an adult who received the AZD1222 COVID-19 vaccine. This specimen consisted of peripheral blood, obtained 28 days after the second AZD1222 dose. This chain uses TRBV19 with TRBJ1-1, with 8 bases lining up with TRBD1. The CDR3 DNA reads as TGTGCCAGTAGTATCAGGGGGCGGTTGTACACTGAAGCTTTCTTT. Translated: CASSIRGRLYTEAFF. Full variable domain (outside the CDR3, taken from reference TRBV19 and TRBJ1-1): DGGITQSPKYLFRKEGQNVTLSCEQNLNHDAMYWYRQDPGQGLRLIYYSQIVNDFQKGDIAEGYSVSREKKESFPLTVTSAQKNPTAFYLCASSIRGRLYTEAFFGQGTRLTVV.